This TCR beta chain is from a study of OX40 agonist ivuxolimab in advanced cancers. Profiling relied on immunoSEQ multiplex PCR, and the TCRdb table lists in-frame clones only, not all of them. The table includes 43,000 or so clones, 88% detected once. The CDR3 loop spans 14 amino acids. V was trimmed by 4 bases and J by 3 bases, leaving 12 bases between them. CDR1 is SGHNT and CDR2 is YYREEE in the germline V gene (reference sequence). The origin of this receptor is an adult with an advanced solid tumor such as melanoma, head and neck, liver or kidney cancer. V and J are TRBV5-4 and TRBJ2-3; D perhaps matches TRBD1 (5 bases). Here the sequenced sample was CD4+ or CD8+ T cells sorted from blood, taken in a trial of the OX40 agonist ivuxolimab. The chain's CDR3 is CASSPPGNTDTQYF. The CDR3 DNA is TGTGCCAGCAGCCCCCCAGGGAATACAGATACGCAGTATTTT.